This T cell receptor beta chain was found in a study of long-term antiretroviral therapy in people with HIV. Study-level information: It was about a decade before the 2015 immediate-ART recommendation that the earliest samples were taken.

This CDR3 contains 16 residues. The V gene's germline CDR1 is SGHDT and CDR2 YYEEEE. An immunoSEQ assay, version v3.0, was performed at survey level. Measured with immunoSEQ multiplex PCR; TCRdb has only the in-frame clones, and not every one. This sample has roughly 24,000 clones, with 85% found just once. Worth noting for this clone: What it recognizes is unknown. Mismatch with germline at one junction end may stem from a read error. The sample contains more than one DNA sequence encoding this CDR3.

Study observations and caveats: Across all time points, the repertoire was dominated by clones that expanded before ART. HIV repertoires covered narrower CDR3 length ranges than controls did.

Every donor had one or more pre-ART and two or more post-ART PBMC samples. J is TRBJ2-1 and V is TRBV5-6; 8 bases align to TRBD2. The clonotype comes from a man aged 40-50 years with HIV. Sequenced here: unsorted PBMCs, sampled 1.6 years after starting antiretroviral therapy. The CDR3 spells CASSRWGSGTYNEQFF. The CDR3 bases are TGTGCTAGCAGCCGGTGGGGTAGCGGGACCTACAATGAGCAGTTCTTC. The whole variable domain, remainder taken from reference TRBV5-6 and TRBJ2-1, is DAGVTQSPTHLIKTRGQQVTLRCSPKSGHDTVSWYQQALGQGPQFIFQYYEEEERQRGNFPDRFSGHQFPNYSSELNVNALLLGDSALYLCASSRWGSGTYNEQFFGPGTRLTVL.